This T cell receptor (beta chain) derives from a study of early T cells in non-severe SARS-CoV-2 infection. Study background: Sequenced material consisted of bulk RNA (from unsorted whole blood), and chains were unpaired. Overall study results and limits: Matching results from VDJdb favored anti-spike CD8 responses, leaving private and CD4 specificities undetected.

CDR3 size: 15 residues. Turning to this clonotype: Its target is unknown.

Individual cDNA molecules received unique molecular identifiers. Each CDR3 protein gets one entry after TCRdb re-called the 5' RACE reads with MiXCR. The table lists some 30,000 distinct CDR3 sequences, 4.5% of them singletons. Material for sequencing was whole blood. The TCR sequence derives from an adult who was a healthcare worker with PCR-confirmed SARS-CoV-2 infection or an uninfected control (not recorded which). The chain joins TRBV1 to TRBJ2-7. TRBV1 is shown as a pseudogene. The CDR3 region has the DNA TGCACCAGCAGCCAAGAGGCACGTCCCTCCTACGAGCAGTACTTC. Translation gives CTSSQEARPSYEQYF.